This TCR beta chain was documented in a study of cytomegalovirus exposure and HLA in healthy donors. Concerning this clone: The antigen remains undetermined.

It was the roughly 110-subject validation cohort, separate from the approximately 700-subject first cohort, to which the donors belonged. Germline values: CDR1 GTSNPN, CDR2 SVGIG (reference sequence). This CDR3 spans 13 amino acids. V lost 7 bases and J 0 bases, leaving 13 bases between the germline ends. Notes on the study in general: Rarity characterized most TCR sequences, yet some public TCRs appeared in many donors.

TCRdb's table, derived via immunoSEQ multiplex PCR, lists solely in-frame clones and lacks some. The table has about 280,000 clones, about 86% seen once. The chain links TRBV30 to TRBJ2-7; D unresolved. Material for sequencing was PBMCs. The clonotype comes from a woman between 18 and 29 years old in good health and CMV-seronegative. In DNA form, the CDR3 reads TGTGCCTACCCCGACATAGTCTCCTACGAGCAGTACTTC. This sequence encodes CAYPDIVSYEQYF.